The 20 T cell receptor beta chains below come from one sample, sequenced in a study of shared clonotypes between healthy human individuals. Assay used: immunoSEQ multiplex PCR; TCRdb lists only in-frame clones, some missing. The table shows over 1.4 million clones, with around 97% occurring only once. Sequenced: naive CD4+ T cells sorted from blood. The subset: CD45RA+ positively selected. These receptors were collected from a man younger than 45 in good health.

The CDR3 DNA reads TGTGCCAGCAGCCCTGGAAGCCAGAACTCCTACGAGCAGTACTTC. Translated: CASSPGSQNSYEQYF. This chain uses TRBV28 with TRBJ2-7; D remains ambiguous. Trimming removed 6 bases from V and 0 bases from J, with 15 bases in between. This CDR3 is 15 amino acids long. Germline CDR1 reads MDHEN; CDR2 reads SYDVKM. The variable domain in full, completed from reference TRBV28 and TRBJ2-7, reads DVKVTQSSRYLVKRTGEKVFLECVQDMDHENMFWYRQDPGLGLRLIYFSYDVKMKEKGDIPEGYSVSREKKERFSLILESASTNQTSMYLCASSPGSQNSYEQYFGPGTRLTVT.

V and J are TRBV2 and TRBJ1-1, with D uncertain. The CDR3 consists of 12 residues. CDR1 and CDR2 (germline): SNHLY, FYNNEI. The V end was cut by 0 bases, the J end by 10 bases, with 9 bases between. CDR3: CASSEAGLGAFF. CDR3 DNA sequence: TGTGCCAGCAGTGAAGCCGGGCTGGGAGCTTTCTTT.

The chain is built from TRBV7-8 and TRBJ2-7; 8 nucleotides agree with TRBD2. CDR3 length equals 14 residues. Germline V gene data show CDR1 as SGHVS and CDR2 as FQNEAQ. With 2 bases clipped from V and 7 bases from J, the junction kept 7 bases outside the gene matches. In DNA form, the CDR3 reads TGTGCCAGCAGCTTACGCCGGACTAGCCATGAGCAGTACTTC. Residues: CASSLRRTSHEQYF.

V is TRBV6-6 and J is TRBJ1-4; 9 bases match TRBD1. This CDR3 comprises 15 residues. Trimming at V came to 2 bases and at J to 8 bases, leaving 6 bases not matched to a gene. Germline CDR1 is MNHNY and CDR2 is SVGAGI (reference sequence). The CDR3 DNA is TGTGCCAGCAGTTACCGGAGGACAGGGGACGAAAAACTGTTTTTT. It encodes CASSYRRTGDEKLFF.

Here the CDR3 reads CASSPQRMNTEAFF. The CDR3 nucleotides read TGTGCCAGCTCACCACAAAGAATGAACACTGAAGCTTTCTTT. This sequence joins TRBV18 and TRBJ1-1; D is ambiguous. V lost 1 base, J lost 0 bases, and 6 bases lay in between. This CDR3 is built from 14 residues. The germline CDR1 and CDR2 sequences are KGHSH and LQKENI.

This chain uses TRBV5-6 with TRBJ1-2, with D tentatively TRBD1 (5 bases). V was cut by 4 bases and J by 1 base, with 11 bases left in between. Germline CDR1 is SGHDT and CDR2 is YYEEEE. The CDR3 length is 14 residues. The CDR3 DNA follows: TGTGCCAGCAGCAACAGGCCTCTTAACTATGGCTACACCTTC. This gives the protein CASSNRPLNYGYTF.

The chain is built from TRBV4-1 and TRBJ2-7; TRBD1 aligns across 9 bases. Germline-derived CDR1 and CDR2 are MGHRA and YSYEKL. After removal of 4 bases from V and 5 bases from J, the junction contained 12 bases not matched to a gene. The CDR3 contains 16 residues. The CDR3 region has the DNA TGCGCCAGCAGCCCCCCCGGAGGGACAGGGAGCCACGAGCAGTACTTC. It specifies CASSPPGGTGSHEQYF.

V and J are TRBV2 and TRBJ2-6; D call uncertain. V was cut by 6 bases and J by 0 bases, with 12 bases left in between. CDR3 length: 16 residues. The V gene's germline CDR1 is SNHLY and CDR2 FYNNEI. CDR3 nucleotide sequence: TGTGCCAGCAGCCTCGGCCCTGTCTCTGGGGCCAACGTCCTGACTTTC. Translation: CASSLGPVSGANVLTF.

This chain connects TRBV28 to TRBJ2-1; possible D gene TRBD1, 6 bases. Germline V lookup: CDR1 MDHEN, CDR2 SYDVKM. The CDR3 covers 17 residues. The V and J ends lost 4 bases and 5 bases respectively, with 21 bases between them. The CDR3 nucleotides are TGTGCCAGCAGTTCCTTTCTCACAGGGAAAGTGGACAATGAGCAGTTCTTC. As protein: CASSSFLTGKVDNEQFF.

The chain combines TRBV28 with TRBJ2-2; no reliable D call. CDR1 and CDR2 (germline): MDHEN, SYDVKM. V was clipped by 6 bases and J by 7 bases, with 9 bases between them. CDR3 length: 12 amino acids. The CDR3 loop reads CASSLLYGELFF. In DNA form, the CDR3 reads TGTGCCAGCAGCCTCCTCTACGGGGAGCTGTTTTTT.

This clone has just one count. The V and J genes are TRBV6-5 and TRBJ2-2; no definite D call. Looked up from germline, CDR1 is MNHEY and CDR2 is SVGAGI. V lost 4 bases and J lost 3, with 12 bases in between. The CDR3 consists of 15 residues. CDR3 protein: CASSSSGLYTGELFF. Here the CDR3 DNA reads TGTGCCAGCAGTTCTTCCGGGCTCTACACCGGGGAGCTGTTTTTT.

The CDR3 nucleotides read TGCGCCAGCAGCTTGGGAAGACAGATAGGAAACACCATATATTTT. It translates to CASSLGRQIGNTIYF. The gene calls are TRBV5-1 and TRBJ1-3, with D possibly being TRBD1 (5 bases). The V end was cut by 0 bases, the J end by 4 bases, with 11 bases between. Looked up from germline, CDR1 is SGHRS and CDR2 is YFSETQ. The CDR3 contains 15 residues.

This chain links TRBV7-9 with TRBJ1-2; D not certain. The V end was cut by 3 bases, the J end by 3 bases, with 14 bases between. There are 15 residues in the CDR3. Germline V gives CDR1 SEHNR, CDR2 FQNEAQ (reference sequence). The CDR3 coding sequence is TGTGCCAGCAGCTTTTCCCCGGAGGGCGACTATGGCTACACCTTC. Protein: CASSFSPEGDYGYTF.

The CDR3 region has the DNA TGTGCCAGCAGGATTGACAGGGTCGTTCAGCCCCAGCATTTT. Encoded protein: CASRIDRVVQPQHF. The chain links TRBV6-1 to TRBJ1-5; TRBD1 aligns across 7 bases. This CDR3 region has 14 residues. J lost 6 bases, V lost 6 bases, and 8 bases had no gene match. Germline CDR1 MNHNS, CDR2 SASEGT.

The rearrangement links TRBV2 to TRBJ2-3; tentatively, D is TRBD1 or TRBD2 (6 bases each). The length of the CDR3 is 15 residues. Trimming took 7 bases from V and 1 from J, leaving 15 bases between them. The germline V gene encodes CDR1 SNHLY and CDR2 FYNNEI. CDR3 sequence (DNA): TGTGCCAGCACGAAGGGGGGAGTTGGCACAGATACGCAGTATTTT. Encoded protein: CASTKGGVGTDTQYF.

This chain links TRBV10-3 with TRBJ2-7; the match to TRBD1 covers 8 bases. The germline V gene encodes CDR1 ENHRY and CDR2 SYGVKD. V trimming: 0 bases; J trimming: 2 bases; junction bases outside the gene matches: 6. The CDR3 consists of 16 residues. The CDR3 is CAISESRQGAPYEQYF. The CDR3 DNA reads TGTGCCATCAGTGAGTCGCGGCAGGGGGCCCCCTACGAGCAGTACTTC.

V is TRBV5-1 and J is TRBJ2-3; 7 positions match TRBD2. There are 14 residues in the CDR3. The ends lost 0 bases at V and 4 bases at J; junction bases unmatched: 2. Germline CDR1 and CDR2: SGHRS and YFSETQ. CDR3 sequence (DNA): TGCGCCAGCAGCTTGGACGGGAGGCCAGATACGCAGTATTTT. Translated: CASSLDGRPDTQYF.

A single count supports this clone. Other DNA variants within this sample encode the same CDR3. The rearrangement links TRBV18 to TRBJ2-7, with 12 bases identical to TRBD2. Germline trimming cut 3 bases from V and 6 bases from J; bases unmatched to any gene: 3. CDR3 size: 14 residues. Looked up from germline, CDR1 is KGHSH and CDR2 is LQKENI. The CDR3 DNA follows: TGTGCCAGCTCACCCGGACTAGCGGGATCCGAGCAGTACTTC. Translating it yields CASSPGLAGSEQYF.

This chain joins TRBV2 and TRBJ1-1; 7 bases match TRBD1. Germline CDR1 is SNHLY and CDR2 is FYNNEI. The V and J ends lost 7 bases and 0 bases, in that order; junction bases with no gene match: 5. This CDR3 contains 14 residues. In DNA form, the CDR3 reads TGTGCCAGCAATGGACAGGCCTTGAACACTGAAGCTTTCTTT. This gives the protein CASNGQALNTEAFF.

The chain is built from TRBV4-3 and TRBJ2-2, with D unresolved. Germline V lookup: CDR1 LGHNA, CDR2 YSLEER. Trimming shortened V by 0 bases and J by 1 base, and 15 bases separated the two germline ends. This CDR3 spans 18 amino acids. CDR3 loop: CASSQERWGTENTGELFF. The CDR3 nucleotides read TGCGCCAGCAGCCAAGAGCGATGGGGAACTGAGAACACCGGGGAGCTGTTTTTT.